This entry describes one T cell receptor beta chain. Its antigen is unknown. The junction differs from germline at one of its ends, possibly a read error. The CDR3 spans 14 residues. CDR1 SGHTA and CDR2 FQGTGA come from the germline V gene. This specimen belongs to a study of cytomegalovirus exposure and HLA in healthy donors. Study background: An early data release held some 85 million unique TCRs from HLA-typed donors.

Regarding the study as a whole: In an earlier analysis, productive rearrangement rates for most beta V segments clustered near 87% or 30%.

Amplification used 60 Vbeta primers and 13 Jbeta primers. Data came from immunoSEQ multiplex PCR; TCRdb stores just in-frame clones and leaves some out. Its listing shows nearly 35,000 clones. This sequence joins TRBV7-3 and TRBJ2-1, with 11 bases identical to TRBD2. The source material was PBMCs. The sequence was collected from a woman aged 40 to 49 in good health and CMV-seropositive. This CDR3 is CASSLNPTSGSTVF. CDR3 in DNA: TGTGCCAGCAGCTTAAACCCTACTAGCGGGAGTACGGTCTTC.